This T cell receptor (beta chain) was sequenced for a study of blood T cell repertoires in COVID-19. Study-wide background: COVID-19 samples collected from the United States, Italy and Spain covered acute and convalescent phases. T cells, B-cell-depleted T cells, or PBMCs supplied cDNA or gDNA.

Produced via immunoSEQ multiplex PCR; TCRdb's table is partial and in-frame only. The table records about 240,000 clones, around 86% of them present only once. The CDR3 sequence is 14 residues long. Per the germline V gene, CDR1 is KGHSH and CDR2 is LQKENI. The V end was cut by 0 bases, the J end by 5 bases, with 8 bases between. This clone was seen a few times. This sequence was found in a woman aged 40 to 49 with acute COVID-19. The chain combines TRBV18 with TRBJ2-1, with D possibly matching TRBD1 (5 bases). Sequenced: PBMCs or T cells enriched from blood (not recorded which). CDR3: CASSPPDTNNEQFF. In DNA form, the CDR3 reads TGTGCCAGCTCACCACCGGACACAAACAATGAGCAGTTCTTC.